This T cell receptor beta chain was recorded in a study of beta chain features in type 1 diabetes. Whole-study context: The patient and healthy donor groups were comparable for age, gender and cell yields.

This clone was detected a few times. The antigen is undetermined. Germline CDR1 is MNHNY and CDR2 is SVGAGI (reference sequence). V was pared by 7 bases and J by 4 bases, with 19 bases between. The CDR3 spans 16 residues. Populations isolated by sorting all had purity greater than 98%. Isolated RNA was reverse transcribed in full, so expressed TCRB transcripts were sequenced. Using immunoSEQ multiplex PCR, the repertoire was profiled, and TCRdb retains in-frame clones only, with some absent. The sample shows roughly 170,000 clones, more than 10% of them seen only once. Broader study findings: In every one of the four CD4+ subsets, TCRB CDR3s were moderately but significantly shorter in Type 1 diabetes patients.

Sequencing used central memory CD4+ T cells from blood. This chain uses TRBV6-6 with TRBJ1-4; tentative D call: TRBD1 (5 bases). The source is a woman between 18 and 29 years old in good health. The CDR3 loop is CASIKNRQQDNEKLFF. Written as DNA, the CDR3 is TGTGCCAGCATCAAAAACCGACAGCAAGATAATGAAAAACTGTTTTTT.